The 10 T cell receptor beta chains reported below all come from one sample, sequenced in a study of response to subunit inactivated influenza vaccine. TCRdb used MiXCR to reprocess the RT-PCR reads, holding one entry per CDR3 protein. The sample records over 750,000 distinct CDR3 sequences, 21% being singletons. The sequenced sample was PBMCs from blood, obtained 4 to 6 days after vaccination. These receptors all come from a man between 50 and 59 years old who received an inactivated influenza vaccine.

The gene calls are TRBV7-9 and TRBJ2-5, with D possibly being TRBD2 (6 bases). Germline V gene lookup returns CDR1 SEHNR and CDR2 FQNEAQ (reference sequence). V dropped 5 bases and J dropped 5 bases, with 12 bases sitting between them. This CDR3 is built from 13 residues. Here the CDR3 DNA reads TGTGCCAGCAGCGATTGGACTACTGAGACCCAGTACTTC. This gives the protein CASSDWTTETQYF. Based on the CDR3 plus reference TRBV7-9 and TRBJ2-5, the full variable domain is DTGVSQNPRHKITKRGQNVTFRCDPISEHNRLYWYRQTLGQGPEFLTYFQNEAQLEKSRLLSDRFSAERPKGSFSTLEIQRTEQGDSAMYLCASSDWTTETQYFGPGTRLLVL.

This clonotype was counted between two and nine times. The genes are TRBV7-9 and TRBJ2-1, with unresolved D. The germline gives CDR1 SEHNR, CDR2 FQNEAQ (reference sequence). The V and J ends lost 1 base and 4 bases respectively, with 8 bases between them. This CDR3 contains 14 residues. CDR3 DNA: TGTGCCAGCAGCTTAGATACTCAATACAATGAGCAGTTCTTC. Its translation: CASSLDTQYNEQFF.

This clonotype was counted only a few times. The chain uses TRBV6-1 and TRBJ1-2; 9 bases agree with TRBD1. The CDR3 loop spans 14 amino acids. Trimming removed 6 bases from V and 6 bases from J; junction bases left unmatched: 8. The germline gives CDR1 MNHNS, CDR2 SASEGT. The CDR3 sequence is CASRTGTGSHGYTF. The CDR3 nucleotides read TGTGCCAGCAGAACCGGGACAGGGTCTCATGGCTACACCTTC.

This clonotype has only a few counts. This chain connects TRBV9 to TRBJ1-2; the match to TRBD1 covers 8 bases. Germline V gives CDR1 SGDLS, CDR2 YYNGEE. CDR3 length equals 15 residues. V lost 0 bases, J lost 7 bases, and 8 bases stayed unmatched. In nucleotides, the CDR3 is TGTGCCAGCAGCGTAGAAGGGACAGGATGGAGTGGCTACACCTTC. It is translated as CASSVEGTGWSGYTF.

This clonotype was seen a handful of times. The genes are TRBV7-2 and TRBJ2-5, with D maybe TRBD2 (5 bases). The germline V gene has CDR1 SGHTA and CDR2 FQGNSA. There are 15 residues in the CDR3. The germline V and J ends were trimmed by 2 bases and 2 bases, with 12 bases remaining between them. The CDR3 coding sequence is TGTGCCAGCAGCTTAAACCCAGCGGAACAAGAGACCCAGTACTTC. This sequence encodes CASSLNPAEQETQYF.

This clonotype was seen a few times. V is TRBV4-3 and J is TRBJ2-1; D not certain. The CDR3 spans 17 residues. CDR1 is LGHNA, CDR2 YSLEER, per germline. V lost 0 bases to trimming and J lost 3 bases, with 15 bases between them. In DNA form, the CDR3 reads TGCGCCAGCAGCCAAGATCGTAACGCTGCCTACTACAATGAGCAGTTCTTC. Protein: CASSQDRNAAYYNEQFF.

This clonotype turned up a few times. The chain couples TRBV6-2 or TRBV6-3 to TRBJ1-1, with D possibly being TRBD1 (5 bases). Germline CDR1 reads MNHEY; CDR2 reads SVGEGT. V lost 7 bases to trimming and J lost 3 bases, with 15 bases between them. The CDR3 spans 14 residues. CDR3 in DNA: TGTGCCAGCACTTGGGGACGGCTGTACACTGAAGCTTTCTTT. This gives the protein CASTWGRLYTEAFF.

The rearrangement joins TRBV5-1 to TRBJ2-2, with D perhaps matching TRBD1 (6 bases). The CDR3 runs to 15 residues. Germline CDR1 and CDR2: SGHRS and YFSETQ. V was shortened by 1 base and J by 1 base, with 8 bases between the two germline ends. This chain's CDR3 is CASSLTGKNTGELFF. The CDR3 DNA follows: TGCGCCAGCAGCTTGACAGGGAAGAACACCGGGGAGCTGTTTTTT.

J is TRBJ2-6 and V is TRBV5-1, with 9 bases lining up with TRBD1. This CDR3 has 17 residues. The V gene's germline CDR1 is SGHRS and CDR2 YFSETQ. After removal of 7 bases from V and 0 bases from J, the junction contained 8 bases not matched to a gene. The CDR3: CASRRDRVNSGANVLTF. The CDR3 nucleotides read TGCGCCAGCCGCCGGGACAGGGTTAACTCTGGGGCCAACGTCCTGACTTTC.

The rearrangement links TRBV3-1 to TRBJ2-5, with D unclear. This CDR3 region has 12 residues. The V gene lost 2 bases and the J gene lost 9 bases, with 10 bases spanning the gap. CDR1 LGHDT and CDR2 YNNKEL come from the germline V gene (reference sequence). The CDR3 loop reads CASSQRSRSQYF. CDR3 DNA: TGTGCCAGCAGCCAAAGAAGTCGGTCCCAGTACTTC.